These T cell receptor beta chains were read from a single sample in a study of blood T cell repertoires in COVID-19. TCRdb's copy holds only in-frame clones and misses some; the assay was immunoSEQ multiplex PCR. The repertoire consists of some 80,000 clones, with around 80% occurring once and the leading ten covering around 20%. Sequenced sample: peripheral blood. These receptors were taken from a woman older than 75 with active or convalescent COVID-19. Each CDR3 is given with its conserved first and last residue.

TRBV5-1,CASKPRQGATGELFF
TRBV5-6,CASSLLTDLTYEQYF
TRBV28,CASTRRGSSGGYTF
TRBV5-1,CASSLSLAATNEKLFF
TRBV30,CAWDWETGAQYF
TRBV6-4,CASSEGEGTDTQYF
TRBV4-3,CASSPYSGNEQFF
TRBV7-3,CASSESGQRLYF
TRBV5-1,CASSMTGPDGYTF
TRBV6-5,CASSYSWTGGSYEQYF
TRBV29-1,CSVESRGYYEQYF
TRBV5-5,CASSRGPRETQYF
TRBV5-1,CASSNTGIPDTQYF
TRBV25-1,CATSGASYGYTF
TRBV12-5,CASGIDYGYTF
TRBV7-2,CASSRGYTDTQYF
TRBV30,CAWGRGQGDEKLFF
TRBV7-2,CASSSGQGPKNQHF
TRBV7-2,CASSYGTLTYEQYF
TRBV5-1,CASSLVPGGDEKLFF
TRBV7-2,CASSSLRENEQFF
TRBV12-5,CASGLGGGSYYEQYF
TRBV30,CAWGAGTVSNQPQHF
TRBV6-1,CASSEVGTEEGEQYF
TRBV29-1,CSVDGQGRAGELFF
TRBV4-3,CASSQGTGGSYEQYF
TRBV4-3,CASSQDPPGQEAGWNEKLFF
TRBV7-9,CASSQGRFRGINTGELFF
TRBV7-9,CASSPQGSSYEQYF
TRBV6-6,CASRRRTHQPQHF
TRBV30,CAWILAGEETQYF
TRBV6-2/TRBV6-3,CASSYNRGGGYTF
TRBV5-4,CASSLVGSEKLFF
TRBV9,CASSRRRGNTEAFF
TRBV5-1,CASSLDRDETQYF
TRBV7-9,CASSVGLGEQYF
TRBV18,CASSRGSSGDTQYF
TRBV5-4,CASSPGTGGYSPLHF
TRBV3-1/TRBV3-2,CASSEGQSNQPQHF
TRBV6-5,CASSIQGSSNQPQHF
TRBV5-1,CASSPLQTTGGYEQYF
TRBV6-5,CASGYGQGEYEQYF
TRBV29-1,CSVAMRDYGYTF
TRBV6-5,CASSYWTPTYNEQFF
TRBV5-1,CASSLERSGSYEQYF
TRBV7-8,CASSGTQGPDTQYF
TRBV6-5,CASTDSGNEQFF
TRBV4-3,CASSQDPESPLHF
TRBV4-1,CASSQALGQVEYF
TRBV9,CASSPYQPGHTSNYGYTF
TRBV5-4,CASKLWGGAVETQYF
TRBV5-1,CASSLDRRFEHRGFRGAVF
TRBV7-8,CASSLEGAQMGDTEAFF
TRBV27,CASSLFIGVNTEAFF
TRBV5-1,CASGESPYEQYF
TRBV29-1,CSAGQGARDGYTF
TRBV19,CASKTGGGGYNEQFF
TRBV24-1,CATSEGDSAYNYGYTF
TRBV24-1,CATSDLSGGTQYF
TRBV19,CASRGTGGYEQYF